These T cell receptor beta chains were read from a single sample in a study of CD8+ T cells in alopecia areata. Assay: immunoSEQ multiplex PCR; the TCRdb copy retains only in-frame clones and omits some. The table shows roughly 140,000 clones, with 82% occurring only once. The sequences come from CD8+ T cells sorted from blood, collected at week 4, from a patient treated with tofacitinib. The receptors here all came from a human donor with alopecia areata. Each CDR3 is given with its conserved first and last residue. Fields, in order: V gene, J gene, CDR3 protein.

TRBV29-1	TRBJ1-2	CSVEEGERIYTF
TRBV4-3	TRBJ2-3	CASSQQGQGAPSAQYF
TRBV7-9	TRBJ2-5	CASSAGRAREETQYF
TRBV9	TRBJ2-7	CASSVGGAPYEQYF
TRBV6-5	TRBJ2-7	CASSYGHNYEQYF
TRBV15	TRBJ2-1	CATSREWQPYNEQFF
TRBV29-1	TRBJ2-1	CSVEGIAGVQYNEQFF
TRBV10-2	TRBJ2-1	CASSESDEQFF
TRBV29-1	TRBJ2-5	CSVEPGGGTQYF
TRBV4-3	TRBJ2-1	CASSQDSGAYNEQFF
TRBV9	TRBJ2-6	CASSVIGSGANVLTF
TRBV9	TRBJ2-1	CASSVGAGGPYNEQFF
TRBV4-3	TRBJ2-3	CASSLGTSTDTQYF
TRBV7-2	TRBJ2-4	CASNYGGENIQYF
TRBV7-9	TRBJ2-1	CASSLGWRNEQFF
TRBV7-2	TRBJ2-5	CASSRTSGGQETQYF
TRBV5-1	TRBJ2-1	CASSLLSGWNSYNEQFF
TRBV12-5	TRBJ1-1	CASGADRAPAFF
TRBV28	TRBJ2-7	CASSWNRVSEQYF
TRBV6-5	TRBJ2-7	CASSYSRRDLSYEQYF
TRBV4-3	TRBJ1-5	CASSPDTLRNQPQHF
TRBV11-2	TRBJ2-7	CASSLAEGGVYEQYF
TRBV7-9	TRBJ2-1	CASSYGQGNNEQFF
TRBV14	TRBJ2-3	CASSQGSGGDTQYF
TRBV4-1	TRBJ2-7	CASSPLASSYEQYF
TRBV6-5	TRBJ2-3	CASSPGQGSTDTQYF
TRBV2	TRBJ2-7	CASSAIMNYEQYF
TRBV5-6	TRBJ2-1	CASSLGGGRYNEQFF
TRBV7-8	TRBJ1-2	CASSPRQGGFYGYTF
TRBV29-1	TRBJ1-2	CSVEEVGGGYTF
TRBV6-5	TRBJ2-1	CASSYSDVSSYNEQFF
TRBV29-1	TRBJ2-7	CSVVKTGGYEQYF
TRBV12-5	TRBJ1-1	CASGLGGMNTEAFF
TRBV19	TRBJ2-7	CASSLRDNTAYEQYF
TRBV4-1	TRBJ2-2	CASSPSGGSGELFF
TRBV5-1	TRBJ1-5	CASSFGQGNQPQHF
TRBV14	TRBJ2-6	CASSQTDSGANVLTF
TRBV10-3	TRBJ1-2	CAISESSAGIRDGYTF
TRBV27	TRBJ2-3	CASSLSGTDTQYF
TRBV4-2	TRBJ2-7	CASSQEGRSSSYEQYF
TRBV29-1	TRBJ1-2	CSVDRRGTYLYGYTF
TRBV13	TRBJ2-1	CASSPGTSGAILNNEQFF
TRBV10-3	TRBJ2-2	CAISDGRTNTGELFF
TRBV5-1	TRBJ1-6	CASSFGQTSSYNSPLHF